This T cell receptor (beta chain) was profiled in a study of blood T cell repertoires in COVID-19 (dated by TCRdb to the early 2020s). Study-level background: The collaborator samples originated in the United States, Italy and Spain and spanned the acute and convalescent phases of COVID-19. A de-identified subject ID, COVID-19 status, age in years and sex were almost always included in the sample metadata. The material from the prospective study consisted of cDNA or gDNA derived from T cells, B-cell-depleted T cells, or PBMCs. Where available, HLA class I and class II types were obtained from metadata supplied by the sample provider rather than from assay-based typing. The repertoires were released in a freely available public database meant as a resource for research on the immune response to SARS-CoV-2. The samples were drawn from two sources: the first 160 participants of the ongoing ImmuneRACE study, and 950 to 1,500 subjects contributed by 6 global collaborators. Subjects who had been exposed to COVID-19, were actively infected with it, or had recovered from it provided the deeply sampled blood TCRbeta repertoires that made up the dataset. What the work shows at the level of the full study, not this receptor alone: The amount of clinical and demographic metadata varied by source and participant and was provided uncurated.

From the cysteine up to the phenylalanine, the CDR3 has a length of 15 residues. Of the read, only the CDR3 DNA is kept; its 45 bases are in frame from base 1. Trimming removed 5 bases from V and 3 bases from J, leaving 19 bases between the germline ends. CDR1 and CDR2 (GTSNPN, SVGIG) derive from the germline V gene (reference sequence). Each collaborating institution followed its own protocols to collect whole blood in K2EDTA tubes. For TCRbeta analysis, collaborators shipped samples in one of three forms: frozen whole blood, isolated PBMCs, or DNA extracted from either of those sample types. This clone came up once. This clone's antigen is unknown. Base qualities were left out, and no much larger clone turns up one base away. TCRbeta CDR3 regions were amplified from genomic DNA by means of the immunoSEQ Assay, a bias-controlled multiplex PCR. The original pipeline was this. The number of nucleated cells in each sample was estimated by amplification of reference gene primers within the assay. To quantify the absolute abundance of each unique TCRbeta CDR3 rearrangement, sequence reads were collapsed and filtered. For each sample, productive Simpson clonality was calculated as the square root of Simpson's diversity index across productive rearrangements. The source is immuneACCESS, and TCRdb retained only in-frame sequences with V and J called. Part of the clones is not carried over; for the studies checked, unresolved V genes explain less than half of this, and the remainder is unexplained. The V and J calls and clone size are taken from that table; D and trimming were inferred from the DNA. For this sample the table gives about 320,000 clones, of which roughly 82% were detected only once. The ten largest make up 1.5% to 2% of the sample.

The V and J genes are TRBV30 and TRBJ1-2; the best D guess is TRBD1, with 5 bases matching. Specimen: peripheral blood. The receptor was derived from a woman in her fifties or sixties with acute or convalescent COVID-19. The sequence in DNA is TGTGCCTGGGGGACGGAGCCTATTAGATACTATGGCTACACCTTC. This codes for CAWGTEPIRYYGYTF.